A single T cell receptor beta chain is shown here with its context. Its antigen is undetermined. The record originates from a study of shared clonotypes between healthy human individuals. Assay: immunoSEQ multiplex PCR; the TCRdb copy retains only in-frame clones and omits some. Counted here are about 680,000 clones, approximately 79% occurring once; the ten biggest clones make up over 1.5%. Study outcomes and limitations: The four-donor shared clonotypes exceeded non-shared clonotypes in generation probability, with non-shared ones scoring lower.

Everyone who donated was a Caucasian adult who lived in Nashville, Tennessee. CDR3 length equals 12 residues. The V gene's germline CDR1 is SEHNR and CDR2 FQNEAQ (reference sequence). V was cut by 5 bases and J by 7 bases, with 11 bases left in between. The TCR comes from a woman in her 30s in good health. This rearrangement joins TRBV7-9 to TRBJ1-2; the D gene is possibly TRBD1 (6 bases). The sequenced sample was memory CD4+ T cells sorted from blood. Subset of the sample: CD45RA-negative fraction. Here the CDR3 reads CASSAQGGGYTF. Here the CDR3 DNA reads TGTGCCAGCAGCGCACAGGGAGGTGGCTACACCTTC.